The T cell receptor beta chain described here comes from a study of shared clonotypes between healthy human individuals. Sequencing used immunoSEQ multiplex PCR; TCRdb keeps in-frame clones, though not all of them. Here the sample spans some 1.1 million clones, roughly 77% being singletons. CDR3 length: 17 amino acids. J gave up 0 bases and V 3 bases, and 4 bases lay outside the gene matches. CDR1 is MNHNS and CDR2 is SASEGT in the germline V gene. The material sequenced was memory CD4+ T cells from PBMCs. Subset in this sample: CD45RA-negative fraction. The TCR comes from a man in his late teens or twenties in good health. Some clones in this sample may be carry-over from other donors' samples. The V call is TRBV6-1, the J call TRBJ2-3, with 12 positions matching TRBD2. CDR3 sequence reads: CASSDKGTSGSTDTQYF. CDR3 bases: TGTGCCAGCAGTGACAAAGGGACTAGCGGGAGCACAGATACGCAGTATTTT.